This TCR beta chain came from a study of Ad26.COV2.S vaccination and SARS-CoV-2 variants. Whole-study context: By the intramuscular route, Ad26.COV2.S was given once, or twice 56 days apart.

Described treatment: around 19 received Ad26.COV2.S at low or high dose, single or two shots; about five received placebo; per-sample allocation not given. After the first vaccine or placebo injection, samples were drawn on day 63. Points from the study as a whole: An underestimation of total T cell responses may have resulted from the TCR breadth and depth analyses.

This table comes from immunoSEQ multiplex PCR, and its TCRdb copy is limited to in-frame clones, with some not included. The sample holds 350,000 to 500,000 clones; approximately 92% are singletons and the top ten take over 2.5%. About this clone: Its antigen remains unknown.

This TCR came from a person aged 18-60 years who received the Ad26.COV2.S COVID-19 vaccine or a placebo. The sequencing here drew on peripheral blood, taken in a trial of Ad26.COV2.S vaccine versus placebo.

Written as DNA, the CDR3 is TGCGCCAGCAGCCCTGGAATGGGAGCGGGGCACCAAGAGACCCAGTACTTC. Its protein product is CASSPGMGAGHQETQYF. The gene calls are TRBV4-3 and TRBJ2-5; 7 bases map to TRBD2. The germline gives CDR1 LGHNA, CDR2 YSLEER. The length of the CDR3 is 17 residues. V shed 4 bases and J 0 bases; nucleotides not matched to a gene: 11.